This entry lists 27 T cell receptor beta chains sequenced from one sample in a study of siplizumab effects on memory and regulatory T cells. The antigens for these receptors are not known. Sequenced by immunoSEQ multiplex PCR; TCRdb stores in-frame clones only, minus some. The sample includes about 15,000 clones, around 49% of them seen just once. Responder and stimulator cells in the mixed lymphocyte reaction were cultured together for more than five days at 37°C. Material for sequencing was CFSE-low (dividing) CD4+ T cells sorted from an allogeneic mixed lymphocyte reaction. The receptor set was obtained from a human donor in good health; the cells came from an allogeneic mixed lymphocyte reaction.

The gene calls are TRBV7-2 and TRBJ2-7; 13 positions match TRBD2. CDR3 length equals 17 residues. J gave up 2 bases and V 1 base, and 5 bases lay outside the gene matches. Germline CDR1 SGHTA, CDR2 FQGNSA. CDR3 loop: CASSLVIGTSGAYEQYF. The CDR3 DNA sequence: TGTGCCAGCAGCTTAGTGATCGGGACTAGCGGGGCCTACGAGCAGTACTTC.

In this sample, this clone is medium-sized. This chain's CDR3 is CASQDSPNTGELFF. The CDR3 nucleotides read TGCGCCAGCCAGGACAGCCCGAACACCGGGGAGCTGTTTTTT. The chain uses TRBV5-1 and TRBJ2-2; maybe TRBD1 (6 bases). Germline V gene lookup returns CDR1 SGHRS and CDR2 YFSETQ. Trimming shortened V by 7 bases and J by 0 bases, and 10 bases separated the two germline ends. CDR3 length equals 14 residues.

This clone has a handful of counts. CDR3 residues: CASSDPTGELFF. The CDR3 nucleotides are TGTGCCAGCAGTGACCCAACCGGGGAGCTGTTTTTT. The rearrangement links TRBV2 to TRBJ2-2; D ambiguous. Deletions cut 3 bases from V and 5 bases from J, with 4 bases between. This CDR3 comprises 12 residues. Per germline, CDR1 SNHLY and CDR2 FYNNEI.

This clone came up a few times. V usage is TRBV6-5 and J usage is TRBJ2-1, with TRBD1 matching over 9 bases. The CDR3 totals 12 residues. V was pared by 8 bases and J by 6 bases, with 2 bases of the junction left unmatched. The V gene's germline CDR1 is MNHEY and CDR2 SVGAGI. The DNA for the CDR3 is TGTGCCAGCTGGGACAGGGCCAATGAGCAGTTCTTC. Translation gives CASWDRANEQFF.

This CDR3 is CASSLDLSGGTDTQYF. The CDR3 coding sequence is TGTGCCAGCAGCTTAGATCTTAGCGGGGGCACAGATACGCAGTATTTT. This chain uses TRBV11-2 with TRBJ2-3, with TRBD2 matching over 8 bases. The junction had 3 bases not matched to a gene; V was cut back by 0 bases and J by 1 base. Germline lookup yields CDR1 SGHAT and CDR2 FQNNGV. The CDR3 is 16 residues long.

The V call is TRBV18, the J call TRBJ1-1, with D hard to call. The germline CDR1 and CDR2 sequences are KGHSH and LQKENI. The CDR3 runs to 13 residues. V dropped 5 bases and J dropped 1 base, with 8 bases sitting between them. Here the CDR3 DNA reads TGTGCCAGCTCAGGCCAGTCGAACACTGAAGCTTTCTTT. Protein: CASSGQSNTEAFF. Combining the CDR3 with reference TRBV18 and TRBJ1-1 gives the whole variable domain NAGVMQNPRHLVRRRGQEARLRCSPMKGHSHVYWYRQLPEEGLKFMVYLQKENIIDESGMPKERFSAEFPKEGPSILRIQQVVRGDSAAYFCASSGQSNTEAFFGQGTRLTVV.

This clone was counted between two and nine times. This CDR3 reads CAWKAAGVISQPQHF. The CDR3, as DNA: TGTGCCTGGAAGGCGGCAGGGGTGATAAGCCAGCCCCAGCATTTT. The gene calls are TRBV30 and TRBJ1-5; D perhaps matches TRBD1 (6 bases). The V and J ends lost 4 bases and 7 bases respectively, with 20 bases between them. The germline V gene has CDR1 GTSNPN and CDR2 SVGIG (reference sequence). The CDR3 spans 15 residues.

The CDR3 coding sequence is TGTGCCAGCAGCCTTAGACAGGTTGGTGAGCAGTTCTTC. Its protein is CASSLRQVGEQFF. The chain has TRBV7-2 and TRBJ2-1, with a possible D match to TRBD1 (6 bases). With 5 bases removed from V and 9 bases from J, the gap between germline ends came to 14 bases. The V gene's germline CDR1 is SGHTA and CDR2 FQGNSA. The CDR3 runs 13 residues.

This chain uses TRBV5-1 with TRBJ1-4; 11 positions match TRBD1. The V gene's germline CDR1 is SGHRS and CDR2 YFSETQ. After removal of 4 bases from V and 8 bases from J, the junction contained 7 bases not matched to a gene. This CDR3 has 15 amino acids. Written as DNA, the CDR3 is TGCGCCAGCAGCCTAGGGACAGGGGGTCCCGAAAAACTGTTTTTT. As protein: CASSLGTGGPEKLFF.

In this sample, this clone turned up a few times. The CDR3 nucleotides are TGTGCCAGCAGCGTTAGCCCCGACTACAATGAGCAGTTCTTC. Residues: CASSVSPDYNEQFF. The chain joins TRBV9 to TRBJ2-1, with no clear D. V lost 2 bases, J lost 3 bases, and 9 bases lay in between. The CDR3 totals 14 residues. Germline CDR1 SGDLS, CDR2 YYNGEE.

This chain links TRBV6-5 with TRBJ1-2; perhaps TRBD1 as D (5 bases). CDR3 length: 13 amino acids. Germline V gene data show CDR1 as MNHEY and CDR2 as SVGAGI. Trimming removed 5 bases at V and 1 base at J, with 8 bases between. CDR3 in amino acids: CASSPTVNYGYTF. The CDR3 bases are TGTGCCAGCAGTCCGACAGTTAACTATGGCTACACCTTC.

The chain has TRBV11-3 and TRBJ2-3; D possibly corresponds to TRBD1 (6 bases). Trimming took 6 bases from V and 5 from J, leaving 9 bases between them. CDR3 length: 12 amino acids. From germline, CDR1 is SGHNT and CDR2 YENEEA. The CDR3 DNA reads TGTGCCAGCAGTCAACAGGGAGATACGCAGTATTTT. It yields the protein CASSQQGDTQYF.

The rearrangement uses TRBV13 and TRBJ2-5; D is undetermined. V was clipped by 3 bases and J by 4 bases, with 9 bases between them. Germline loops: CDR1 PRHDT, CDR2 FYEKMQ (reference sequence). CDR3 length: 13 amino acids. CDR3 nucleotides: TGTGCCAGCAGCTTGAGGTCAGGAGAGACCCAGTACTTC. Residues: CASSLRSGETQYF.

The chain has TRBV6-1 and TRBJ2-1; 9 bases line up with TRBD1. Germline CDR1 reads MNHNS; CDR2 reads SASEGT. With 8 bases clipped from V and 0 bases from J, the junction kept 2 bases outside the gene matches. The CDR3 runs 14 residues. The CDR3 DNA follows: TGTGCCAGCTGGGACAGGGCCTCCTACAATGAGCAGTTCTTC. Translation gives CASWDRASYNEQFF.

This clone showed up just a few times. The chain is built from TRBV7-2 and TRBJ2-1; D may be TRBD1 (5 bases). In germline, CDR1 is SGHTA, CDR2 FQGNSA. This CDR3 is 15 amino acids long. V lost 6 bases and J 2 bases, leaving 14 bases between the germline ends. This CDR3 is CASRIVRAPYNEQFF. DNA of the CDR3: TGTGCCAGCAGGATCGTCAGGGCCCCCTACAATGAGCAGTTCTTC.

V and J are TRBV5-6 and TRBJ2-5; TRBD1 or TRBD2 may be the D gene (6 bases each). V lost 3 bases, J lost 5 bases, and 23 bases lay in between. Germline V gene lookup returns CDR1 SGHDT and CDR2 YYEEEE. The length of the CDR3 is 17 residues. The DNA of the CDR3 is TGTGCCAGCAGCTCGCCCAATTCGGGGGCTCTCACCGAGACCCAGTACTTC. Amino acid sequence: CASSSPNSGALTETQYF.

This clone has a handful of counts. J is TRBJ2-1 and V is TRBV19, with 9 nucleotides matching TRBD2. The CDR3 runs 16 residues. Per the germline V gene, CDR1 is LNHDA and CDR2 is SQIVND (reference sequence). The junction had 3 bases not matched to a gene; V was cut back by 1 base and J by 2 bases. The CDR3 DNA follows: TGTGCCAGTAGTATAGGGGGCGGGAGGGCCTACAATGAGCAGTTCTTC. Translating it yields CASSIGGGRAYNEQFF. Full variable domain (rest looked up from reference TRBV19 and TRBJ2-1): DGGITQSPKYLFRKEGQNVTLSCEQNLNHDAMYWYRQDPGQGLRLIYYSQIVNDFQKGDIAEGYSVSREKKESFPLTVTSAQKNPTAFYLCASSIGGGRAYNEQFFGPGTRLTVL.

This chain links TRBV12-5 with TRBJ2-7, with D uncertain. The CDR3 spans 15 residues. Germline V lookup: CDR1 LGHNT, CDR2 FRNRAP. Trimming removed 8 bases from V and 2 bases from J, with 19 bases in between. In nucleotides, the CDR3 is TGTGCTAGTCCTTACCGACCCAACCTAACCTACGAGCAGTACTTC. Its protein is CASPYRPNLTYEQYF.

This clone was seen a few times. V is TRBV6-1 and J is TRBJ2-6; D may be TRBD2 (5 bases). In germline, CDR1 is MNHNS, CDR2 SASEGT. The V gene lost 11 bases and the J gene lost 0 bases, with 8 bases spanning the gap. The CDR3 length is 13 residues. This CDR3 is CAAGVSGANVLTF. The CDR3, as DNA: TGTGCCGCCGGGGTCTCTGGGGCCAACGTCCTGACTTTC.

The chain is built from TRBV11-2 and TRBJ2-1, with D tentatively TRBD2 (6 bases). The germline V and J ends were trimmed by 5 bases and 10 bases, with 9 bases remaining between them. The CDR3 consists of 11 residues. Germline V gene data show CDR1 as SGHAT and CDR2 as FQNNGV. The CDR3 nucleotides read TGTGCCAGCAGCGGGGGACTCGAGCAGTTCTTC. Its protein is CASSGGLEQFF.

In this sample, this clone turned up a few times. V gene TRBV6-5 combines with J gene TRBJ1-5; D possibly corresponds to TRBD1 (5 bases). This CDR3 region has 14 residues. Deletions cut 8 bases from V and 3 bases from J, with 14 bases between. From germline, CDR1 is MNHEY and CDR2 SVGAGI. CDR3: CASCQGPHNQPQHF. CDR3 nucleotide sequence: TGTGCCAGCTGTCAGGGTCCCCACAATCAGCCCCAGCATTTT.

By frequency in the sample, this clone is medium-sized (0.01 to 0.1%). This chain connects TRBV7-3 to TRBJ2-6, with D uncertain. CDR3 length: 14 amino acids. Between the trimmed V and J ends, which lost 2 bases and 1 base, there was a span of 3 bases. The germline CDR1 and CDR2 sequences are SGHTA and FQGTGA. The CDR3 DNA sequence: TGTGCCAGCAGCTTATGGTCTGGGGCCAACGTCCTGACTTTC. Residues: CASSLWSGANVLTF.

With regard to this clone: Sequence at one end of the junction differs from germline and may be a read error. Other DNA sequences in this sample translate to the same CDR3. The gene calls are TRBV6-5 and TRBJ1-5; D gene uncertain. Germline V CDR1 and CDR2: MNHEY, SVGAGI. The CDR3 has 11 residues. The CDR3 DNA is TGCGCCAGCGGCCGGAACCAGCCCCAGCATTTT. Its translation is CASGRNQPQHF.

This chain connects TRBV18 to TRBJ1-2, with D perhaps matching TRBD1 (5 bases). The CDR3 is 13 residues long. Germline CDR1 reads KGHSH; CDR2 reads LQKENI. Trimming took 3 bases from V and 3 from J, leaving 8 bases between them. As DNA, the CDR3 is TGTGCCAGCTCACCGTGGGGGGACTATGGCTACACCTTC. Translating it yields CASSPWGDYGYTF.

V gene TRBV5-4 combines with J gene TRBJ2-5, with TRBD1 identical over 7 bases. V lost 0 bases, J lost 3 bases, and 8 bases stayed unmatched. The CDR3 length is 16 residues. Germline V gene data show CDR1 as SGHNT and CDR2 as YYREEE (reference sequence). The CDR3 sequence: CASSLEGGRGKETQYF. CDR3 sequence (DNA): TGTGCCAGCAGCTTGGAGGGTGGCAGGGGGAAAGAGACCCAGTACTTC.

V usage is TRBV15 and J usage is TRBJ1-2; maybe TRBD1 (6 bases). This CDR3 comprises 16 residues. V lost 0 bases, J lost 1 base, and 12 bases lay in between. CDR1 is LNHNV, CDR2 YYDKDF, per germline (reference sequence). CDR3 sequence (DNA): TGTGCCACCAGCAGAGATCGTGGGGGCGTTAACTATGGCTACACCTTC. As protein: CATSRDRGGVNYGYTF.

This clone turned up a few times. V gene TRBV10-1 combines with J gene TRBJ2-2; D not certain. Germline CDR1 WNHNN, CDR2 SYGVQD (reference sequence). This CDR3 is built from 15 residues. V dropped 3 bases and J dropped 0 bases, with 8 bases sitting between them. CDR3 coding DNA: TGCGCCAGCAGTGATGGGTATCCGAACACCGGGGAGCTGTTTTTT. Protein sequence: CASSDGYPNTGELFF.